The entry that follows covers one T cell receptor beta chain sequence. The antigen is unknown. The table came from immunoSEQ multiplex PCR; TCRdb's copy has only in-frame clones and leaves some out. The sample yields about half a million clones, approximately 90% seen once. Treatment reported: approximately 18 received Ad26.COV2.S at low or high dose, single or two shots; roughly five received placebo; per-sample allocation not given. The study sampled participants on day 63 after the first vaccine or placebo injection. An 18-55-year-old adult in Boston served as donor. Germline loops: CDR1 MDHEN, CDR2 SYDVKM. The V end was cut by 4 bases, the J end by 5 bases, with 11 bases between. The CDR3 covers 13 residues. This record comes from a study of Ad26.COV2.S vaccination and SARS-CoV-2 variants. About the research overall: The vaccine Ad26.COV2.S was put into the muscle once, or twice with 56 days between. Broader study findings: Whether participants received vaccine or placebo, their non-spike TCR breadth was similar.

This TCR derives from a person aged 18-60 years who received the Ad26.COV2.S COVID-19 vaccine or a placebo. Material: peripheral blood, obtained in a trial of Ad26.COV2.S vaccine versus placebo. The genes are TRBV28 and TRBJ2-5; no firm D call. The CDR3 nucleotides read TGTGCCAGCAGTTCTCCAGCCCTGGAGACCCAGTACTTC. The encoded protein is CASSSPALETQYF.